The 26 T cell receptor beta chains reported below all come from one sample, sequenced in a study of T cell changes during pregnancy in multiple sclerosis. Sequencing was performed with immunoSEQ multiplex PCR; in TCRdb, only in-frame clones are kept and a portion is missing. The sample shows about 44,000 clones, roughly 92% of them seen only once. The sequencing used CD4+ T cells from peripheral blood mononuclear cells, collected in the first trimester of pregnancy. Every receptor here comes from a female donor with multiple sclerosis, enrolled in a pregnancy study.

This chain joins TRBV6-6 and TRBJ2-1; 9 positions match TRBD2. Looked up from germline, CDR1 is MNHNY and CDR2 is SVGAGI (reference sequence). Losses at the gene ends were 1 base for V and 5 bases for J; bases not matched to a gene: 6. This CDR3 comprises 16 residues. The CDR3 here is CASSYYPSGTHNEQFF. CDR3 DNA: TGTGCCAGCAGTTACTATCCTAGCGGGACCCACAATGAGCAGTTCTTC.

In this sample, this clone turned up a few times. CDR3 nucleotide sequence: TGTGCCAGCAGCCAAGTGGCAGGGCGGACTGAAGCTTTCTTT. Its protein product is CASSQVAGRTEAFF. The chain employs TRBV14 and TRBJ1-1; TRBD1 might be the D (5 bases). Trimming took off 1 base at V and 5 bases at J, with 11 bases between the two ends. The germline gives CDR1 SGHDN, CDR2 FVKESK. The CDR3 sequence is 14 residues long. Full variable domain (rest looked up from reference TRBV14 and TRBJ1-1): EAGVTQFPSHSVIEKGQTVTLRCDPISGHDNLYWYRRVMGKEIKFLLHFVKESKQDESGMPNNRFLAERTGGTYSTLKVQPAELEDSGVYFCASSQVAGRTEAFFGQGTRLTVV.

The CDR3 reads CASRPPLGAQVAYEQYF. In nucleotides, the CDR3 is TGTGCCAGCAGGCCCCCGCTAGGTGCCCAAGTTGCCTACGAGCAGTACTTC. The chain is built from TRBV28 and TRBJ2-7; D is undetermined. Between the trimmed V and J ends, which lost 6 bases and 2 bases, there was a span of 23 bases. Germline V gene lookup returns CDR1 MDHEN and CDR2 SYDVKM. This CDR3 has 17 amino acids.

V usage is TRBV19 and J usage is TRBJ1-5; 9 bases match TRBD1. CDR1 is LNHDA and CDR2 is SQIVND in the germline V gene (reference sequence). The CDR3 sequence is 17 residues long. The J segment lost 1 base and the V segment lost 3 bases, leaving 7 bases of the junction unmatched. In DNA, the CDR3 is TGTGCCAGTAGTATGGGCGGGACAGGGAAGAGCAATCAGCCCCAGCATTTT. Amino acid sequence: CASSMGGTGKSNQPQHF. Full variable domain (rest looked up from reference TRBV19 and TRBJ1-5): DGGITQSPKYLFRKEGQNVTLSCEQNLNHDAMYWYRQDPGQGLRLIYYSQIVNDFQKGDIAEGYSVSREKKESFPLTVTSAQKNPTAFYLCASSMGGTGKSNQPQHFGDGTRLSIL.

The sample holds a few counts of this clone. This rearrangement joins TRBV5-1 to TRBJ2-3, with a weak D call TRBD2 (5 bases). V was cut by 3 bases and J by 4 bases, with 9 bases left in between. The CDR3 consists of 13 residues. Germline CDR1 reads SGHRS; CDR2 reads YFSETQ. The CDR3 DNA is TGCGCCAGCAGCTATCCGGGATCAGATACGCAGTATTTT. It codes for CASSYPGSDTQYF.

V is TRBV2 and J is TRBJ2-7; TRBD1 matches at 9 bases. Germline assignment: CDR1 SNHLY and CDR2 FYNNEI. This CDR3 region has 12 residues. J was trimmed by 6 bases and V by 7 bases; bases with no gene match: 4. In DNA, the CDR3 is TGTGCCAGCAACCGACAGGGGGGCGAGCAGTACTTC. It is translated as CASNRQGGEQYF.

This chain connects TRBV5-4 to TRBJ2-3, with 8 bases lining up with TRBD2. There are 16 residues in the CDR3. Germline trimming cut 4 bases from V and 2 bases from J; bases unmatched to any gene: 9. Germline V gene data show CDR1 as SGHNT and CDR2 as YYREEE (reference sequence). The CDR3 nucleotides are TGTGCCAGCAGCCCACGCGGGGGACTAGACACAGATACGCAGTATTTT. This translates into CASSPRGGLDTDTQYF.

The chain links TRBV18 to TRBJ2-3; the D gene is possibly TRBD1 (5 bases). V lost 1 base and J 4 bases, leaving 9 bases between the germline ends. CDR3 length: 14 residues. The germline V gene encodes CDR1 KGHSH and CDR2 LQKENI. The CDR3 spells CASSPLGAADTQYF. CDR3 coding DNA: TGTGCCAGCTCACCACTAGGGGCCGCAGATACGCAGTATTTT.

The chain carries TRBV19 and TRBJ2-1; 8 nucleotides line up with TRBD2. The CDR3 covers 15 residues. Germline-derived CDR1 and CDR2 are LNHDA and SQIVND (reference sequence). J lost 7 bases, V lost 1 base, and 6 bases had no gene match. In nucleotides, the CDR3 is TGTGCCAGTAGTATAGGAACGGGAGGGGGAAATGAGCAGTTCTTC. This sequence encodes CASSIGTGGGNEQFF.

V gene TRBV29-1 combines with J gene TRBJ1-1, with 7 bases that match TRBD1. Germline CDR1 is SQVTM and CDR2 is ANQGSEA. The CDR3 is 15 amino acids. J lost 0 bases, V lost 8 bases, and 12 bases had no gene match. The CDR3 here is CSTRAGTVMNTEAFF. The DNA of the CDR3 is TGCAGCACAAGAGCCGGGACAGTCATGAACACTGAAGCTTTCTTT. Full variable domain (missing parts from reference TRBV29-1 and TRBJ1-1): SAVISQKPSRDICQRGTSLTIQCQVDSQVTMMFWYRQQPGQSLTLIATANQGSEATYESGFVIDKFPISRPNLTFSTLTVSNMSPEDSSIYLCSTRAGTVMNTEAFFGQGTRLTVV.

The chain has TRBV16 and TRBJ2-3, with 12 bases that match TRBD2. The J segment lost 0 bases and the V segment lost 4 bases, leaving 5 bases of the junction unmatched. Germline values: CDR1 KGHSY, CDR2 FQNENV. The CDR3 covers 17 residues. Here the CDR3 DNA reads TGTGCCAGCAGCCCCGGGACTAGCGGGCACAGCACAGATACGCAGTATTTT. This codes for CASSPGTSGHSTDTQYF.

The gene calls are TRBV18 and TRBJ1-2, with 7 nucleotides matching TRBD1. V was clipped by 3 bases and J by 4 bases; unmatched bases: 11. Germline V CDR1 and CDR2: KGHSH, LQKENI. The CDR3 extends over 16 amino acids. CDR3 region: CASSPALQQGFYGYTF. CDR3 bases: TGTGCCAGCTCACCCGCCCTTCAACAGGGGTTCTATGGCTACACCTTC.

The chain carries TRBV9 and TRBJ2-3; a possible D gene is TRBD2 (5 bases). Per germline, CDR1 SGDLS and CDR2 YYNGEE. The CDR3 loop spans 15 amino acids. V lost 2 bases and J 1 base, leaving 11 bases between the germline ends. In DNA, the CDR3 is TGTGCCAGCAGCGTCGGAAGCGGTCGCACAGATACGCAGTATTTT. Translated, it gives CASSVGSGRTDTQYF.

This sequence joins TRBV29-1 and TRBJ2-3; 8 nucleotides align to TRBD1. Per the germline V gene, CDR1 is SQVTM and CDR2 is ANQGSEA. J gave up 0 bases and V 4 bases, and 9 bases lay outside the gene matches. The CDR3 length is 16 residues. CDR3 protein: CSVGIGTGPSTDTQYF. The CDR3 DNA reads TGCAGCGTTGGGATTGGGACAGGTCCTAGCACAGATACGCAGTATTTT.

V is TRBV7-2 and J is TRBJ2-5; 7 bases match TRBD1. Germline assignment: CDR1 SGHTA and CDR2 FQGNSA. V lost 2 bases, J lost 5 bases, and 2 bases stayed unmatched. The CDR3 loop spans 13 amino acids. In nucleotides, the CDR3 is TGTGCCAGCAGCTTACAGGGGGAGGAGACCCAGTACTTC. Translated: CASSLQGEETQYF.

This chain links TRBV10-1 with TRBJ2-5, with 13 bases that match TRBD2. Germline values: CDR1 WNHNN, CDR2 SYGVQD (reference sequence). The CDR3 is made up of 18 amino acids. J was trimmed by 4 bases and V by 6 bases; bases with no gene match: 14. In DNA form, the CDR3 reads TGCGCCAGCAGCGGGGGACTAGCGGGAATCGGCGTGCGAGAGACCCAGTACTTC. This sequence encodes CASSGGLAGIGVRETQYF.

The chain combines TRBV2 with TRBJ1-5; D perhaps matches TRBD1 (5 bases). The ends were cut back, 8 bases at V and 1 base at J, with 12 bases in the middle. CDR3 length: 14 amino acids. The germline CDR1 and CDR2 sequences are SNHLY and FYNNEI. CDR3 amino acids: CASRTEGSNQPQHF. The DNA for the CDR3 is TGTGCCAGCCGGACGGAGGGGAGCAATCAGCCCCAGCATTTT. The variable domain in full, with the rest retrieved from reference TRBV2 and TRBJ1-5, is EPEVTQTPSHQVTQMGQEVILRCVPISNHLYFYWYRQILGQKVEFLVSFYNNEISEKSEIFDDQFSVERPDGSNFTLKIRSTKLEDSAMYFCASRTEGSNQPQHFGDGTRLSIL.

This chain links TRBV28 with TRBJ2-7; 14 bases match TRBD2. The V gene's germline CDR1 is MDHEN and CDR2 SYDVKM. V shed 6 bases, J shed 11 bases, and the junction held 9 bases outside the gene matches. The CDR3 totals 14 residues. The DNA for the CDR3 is TGTGCCAGCAGCCGAGGGACTAGCGGGAGAAGCAAGTACTTC. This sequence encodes CASSRGTSGRSKYF.

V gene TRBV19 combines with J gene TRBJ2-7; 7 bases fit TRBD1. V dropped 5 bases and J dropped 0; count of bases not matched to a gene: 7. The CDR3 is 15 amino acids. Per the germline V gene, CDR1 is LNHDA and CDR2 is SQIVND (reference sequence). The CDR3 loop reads CASSHPGQSSYEQYF. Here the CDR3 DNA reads TGTGCCAGTAGTCATCCGGGACAGAGCTCCTACGAGCAGTACTTC. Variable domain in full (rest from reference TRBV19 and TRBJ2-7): DGGITQSPKYLFRKEGQNVTLSCEQNLNHDAMYWYRQDPGQGLRLIYYSQIVNDFQKGDIAEGYSVSREKKESFPLTVTSAQKNPTAFYLCASSHPGQSSYEQYFGPGTRLTVT.

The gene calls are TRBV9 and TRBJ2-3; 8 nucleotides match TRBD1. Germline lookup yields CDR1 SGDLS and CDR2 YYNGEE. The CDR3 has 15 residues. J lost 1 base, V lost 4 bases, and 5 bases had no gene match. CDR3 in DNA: TGTGCCAGCAGCCCTAGACAGGGGCGCACAGATACGCAGTATTTT. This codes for CASSPRQGRTDTQYF.

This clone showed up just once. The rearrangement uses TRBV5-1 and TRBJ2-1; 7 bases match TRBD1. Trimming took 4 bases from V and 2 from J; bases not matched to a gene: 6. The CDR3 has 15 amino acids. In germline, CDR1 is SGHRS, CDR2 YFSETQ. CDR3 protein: CASSLDRDTYNEQFF. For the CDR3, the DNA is TGCGCCAGCAGCCTAGACAGGGATACCTACAATGAGCAGTTCTTC.

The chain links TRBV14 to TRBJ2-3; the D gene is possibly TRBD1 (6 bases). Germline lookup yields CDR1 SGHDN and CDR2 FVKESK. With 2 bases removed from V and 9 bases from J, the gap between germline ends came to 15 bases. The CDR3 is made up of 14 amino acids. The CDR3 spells CASSQPRTALTQYF. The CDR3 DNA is TGTGCCAGCAGCCAACCAAGGACAGCCTTGACGCAGTATTTT.

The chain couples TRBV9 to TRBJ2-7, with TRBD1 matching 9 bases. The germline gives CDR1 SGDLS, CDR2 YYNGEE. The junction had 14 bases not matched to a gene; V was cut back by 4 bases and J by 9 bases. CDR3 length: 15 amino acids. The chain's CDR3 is CASSPRQGGLVVQYF. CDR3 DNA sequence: TGTGCCAGCAGCCCCAGACAGGGGGGACTTGTGGTGCAGTACTTC.

The CDR3, as DNA: TGTGCCAGCAGCTTGGACTCGTTCACCGGGGAGCTGTTTTTT. It codes for CASSLDSFTGELFF. The genes are TRBV7-9 and TRBJ2-2; possibly TRBD2 for D (5 bases). The CDR3 is made up of 14 amino acids. The germline gives CDR1 SEHNR, CDR2 FQNEAQ (reference sequence). With 3 bases removed from V and 4 bases from J, the gap between germline ends came to 9 bases.

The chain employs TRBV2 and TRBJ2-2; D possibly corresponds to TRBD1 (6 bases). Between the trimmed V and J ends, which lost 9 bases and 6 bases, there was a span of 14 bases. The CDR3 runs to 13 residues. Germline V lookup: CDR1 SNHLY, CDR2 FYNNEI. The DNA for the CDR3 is TGTGCCAGTAGACAGGCTCCTGCCGGGGAGCTGTTTTTT. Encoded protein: CASRQAPAGELFF.

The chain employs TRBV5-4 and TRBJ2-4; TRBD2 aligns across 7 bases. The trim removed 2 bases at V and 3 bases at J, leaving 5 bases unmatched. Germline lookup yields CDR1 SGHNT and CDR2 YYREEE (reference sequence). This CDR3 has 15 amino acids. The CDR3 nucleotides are TGTGCCAGCAGCTTTGGCGGGAGTGGCAAAAACATTCAGTACTTC. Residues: CASSFGGSGKNIQYF.